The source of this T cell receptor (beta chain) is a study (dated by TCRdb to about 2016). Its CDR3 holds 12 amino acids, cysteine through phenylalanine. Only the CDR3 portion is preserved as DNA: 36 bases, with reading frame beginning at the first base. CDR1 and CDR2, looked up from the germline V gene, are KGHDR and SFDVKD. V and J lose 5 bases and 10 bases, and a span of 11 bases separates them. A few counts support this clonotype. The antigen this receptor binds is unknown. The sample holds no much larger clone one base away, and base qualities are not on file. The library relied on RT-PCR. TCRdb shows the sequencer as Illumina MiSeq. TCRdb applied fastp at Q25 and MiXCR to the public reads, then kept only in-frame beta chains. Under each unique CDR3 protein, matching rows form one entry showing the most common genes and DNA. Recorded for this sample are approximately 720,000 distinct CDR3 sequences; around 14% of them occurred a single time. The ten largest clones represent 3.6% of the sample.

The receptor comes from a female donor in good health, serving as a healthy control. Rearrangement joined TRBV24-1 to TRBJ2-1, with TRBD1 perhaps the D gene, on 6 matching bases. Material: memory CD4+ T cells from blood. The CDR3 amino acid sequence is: CATSANRVEQFF. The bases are TGTGCCACCAGTGCCAACAGGGTCGAGCAGTTCTTC.